This TCR beta chain was identified in a study of T cells in localized non-small cell lung cancer. TCRdb keeps only in-frame clones here, not all; method: immunoSEQ multiplex PCR. The sample lists approximately 1,400 clones; roughly 25% were seen once. The V gene's germline CDR1 is KGHSH and CDR2 LQKENI. The CDR3 is 14 amino acids. V shed 2 bases and J shed 1 base, with 7 bases lying between them. Judged by abundance, this clone is large (0.1 to 1%). The chain links TRBV18 to TRBJ2-3, with TRBD2 as a possible D gene (5 bases). This sequence originates from a male donor aged 60 or over with stage III lung adenocarcinoma. Sequencing used lung tumor tissue, obtained before any cancer treatment. The CDR3 reads CASSPASRTDTQYF. As DNA, the CDR3 is TGTGCCAGCTCACCAGCTAGCCGCACAGATACGCAGTATTTT.